In this sample, the clone carrying this T cell receptor beta chain turned up once. Its antigen is not identified. Cells designated naive CD8 were CD45RO-negative and were positively selected for CCR7, with terminally differentiated effector memory CD45RA+ cells excluded. This entry comes from a study of shared clonotypes between healthy human individuals. Study information: A couple of female and a few male donors aged 18 to 49 were enrolled.

The study, taken as a whole, reports: The four-donor shared clonotypes exceeded non-shared clonotypes in generation probability, with non-shared ones scoring lower.

Some clones are missing from TCRdb's copy, which holds only in-frame ones; the method was immunoSEQ multiplex PCR. This repertoire shows about 2.1 million clones, around 93% found once; its top ten account for more than 1.5%. The V gene lost 3 bases and the J gene lost 0 bases, with 10 bases spanning the gap. Germline CDR1 MNHEY, CDR2 SMNVEV (reference sequence). The length of the CDR3 is 15 residues. This TCR derives from a man aged 18 to 29 in good health. Some clones in this sample may be carry-over from other donors' samples. The chain recombines TRBV27 with TRBJ2-3; D unresolved. The sequencing input was naive CD8+ T cells from PBMCs. Here the CDR3 reads CASSLSWSSTDTQYF. The CDR3 DNA follows: TGTGCCAGCAGTTTGTCATGGAGTAGCACAGATACGCAGTATTTT.